The 22 T cell receptor beta chains in this list originate from one sample, sequenced in a study of blood T cell repertoires in COVID-19. This table comes from immunoSEQ multiplex PCR, and its TCRdb copy is limited to in-frame clones, with some not included. The sample lists almost 400,000 clones; roughly 90% were seen once. Sequenced sample: PBMCs or T cells enriched from blood (not recorded which). All receptors come from a woman in her thirties with acute COVID-19.

The chain recombines TRBV27 with TRBJ1-5, with 8 nucleotides matching TRBD1. The CDR3 runs 15 residues. From germline, CDR1 is MNHEY and CDR2 SMNVEV (reference sequence). Trimming removed 5 bases from V and 1 base from J; junction bases left unmatched: 4. CDR3 protein: CASSTGGMSNQPQHF. The DNA for the CDR3 is TGTGCCAGCAGTACAGGGGGAATGAGCAATCAGCCCCAGCATTTT.

The chain uses TRBV3-1 (or the pseudogene TRBV3-2) and TRBJ1-2, with D maybe TRBD1 (6 bases). CDR1 is LGHDT and CDR2 is YNNKEL in the germline V gene (reference sequence). This CDR3 region has 15 residues. The V and J ends lost 0 bases and 5 bases respectively, with 13 bases between them. The CDR3 spells CASSQDRGPLYGYTF. The CDR3 DNA reads TGTGCCAGCAGCCAAGACAGGGGACCCCTTTATGGCTACACCTTC.

The chain's CDR3 is CASSQTTSGGTYEQYF. CDR3 DNA: TGCGCCAGCAGCCAAACGACTAGCGGGGGAACCTACGAGCAGTACTTC. The chain joins TRBV4-1 to TRBJ2-7; 12 bases are shared with TRBD2. The length of the CDR3 is 16 residues. CDR1 is MGHRA, CDR2 YSYEKL, per germline. With V trimmed by 2 bases and J by 2 bases, 4 bases remained unmatched.

This sequence joins TRBV5-1 and TRBJ2-2, with 9 bases fitting TRBD1. CDR3 length: 16 amino acids. The junction had 4 bases not matched to a gene; V was cut back by 0 bases and J by 4 bases. Germline CDR1 is SGHRS and CDR2 is YFSETQ. The CDR3 region has the DNA TGCGCCAGCAGCTTGGCTAAGACAGGGGGCACCGGGGAGCTGTTTTTT. Residues: CASSLAKTGGTGELFF.

The chain recombines TRBV18 with TRBJ1-4; D uncertain. From germline, CDR1 is KGHSH and CDR2 LQKENI. V lost 3 bases and J 3 bases, leaving 11 bases between the germline ends. This CDR3 comprises 15 residues. CDR3 protein: CASSPFTESNEKLFF. DNA for the CDR3: TGTGCCAGCTCACCTTTTACGGAGTCTAATGAAAAACTGTTTTTT.

V gene TRBV30 combines with J gene TRBJ1-2, with 8 bases aligning to TRBD1. The CDR3 length is 16 residues. Germline lookup yields CDR1 GTSNPN and CDR2 SVGIG (reference sequence). V was pared by 0 bases and J by 4 bases, with 10 bases of the junction left unmatched. Here the CDR3 DNA reads TGTGCCTGGAGTGTTTTGGACAGGGACGACTTCTATGGCTACACCTTC. This codes for CAWSVLDRDDFYGYTF.

The genes are TRBV27 and TRBJ2-7, with D unresolved. The germline V gene has CDR1 MNHEY and CDR2 SMNVEV (reference sequence). Between the trimmed V and J ends, which lost 5 bases and 0 bases, there was a span of 5 bases. This CDR3 region has 12 residues. The DNA of the CDR3 is TGTGCCAGCAGTCATAGCTCCTACGAGCAGTACTTC. This gives the protein CASSHSSYEQYF.

The chain employs TRBV2 and TRBJ1-5, with 7 bases identical to TRBD1. Germline lookup yields CDR1 SNHLY and CDR2 FYNNEI. Trimming cost V 2 bases and J 4 bases; bases outside gene matches: 5. The CDR3 is made up of 15 amino acids. CDR3 in amino acids: CASSEQQGKNQPQHF. In DNA form, the CDR3 reads TGTGCCAGCAGTGAACAACAGGGGAAGAATCAGCCCCAGCATTTT.

J is TRBJ2-1 and V is TRBV20-1, with 12 bases identical to TRBD2. The ends lost 3 bases at V and 8 bases at J; junction bases unmatched: 8. The germline V gene encodes CDR1 DFQATT and CDR2 SNEGSKA (reference sequence). This CDR3 has 15 amino acids. In DNA form, the CDR3 reads TGCAGTGCTAGTAGACTAGCGGGGGATTGGGATGAGCAGTTCTTC. Amino acids: CSASRLAGDWDEQFF.

This clone was observed once. The rearrangement uses TRBV29-1 and TRBJ1-2; TRBD1 matches at 8 bases. The germline CDR1 and CDR2 sequences are SQVTM and ANQGSEA. This CDR3 spans 14 amino acids. Losses at the gene ends were 3 bases for V and 2 bases for J; bases not matched to a gene: 5. The CDR3 DNA reads TGCAGCGTTGATGCAGGGGGCCAGAACTATGGCTACACCTTC. It translates to CSVDAGGQNYGYTF.

This clone was counted between two and nine times. The V call is TRBV11-3, the J call TRBJ1-5, with D possibly matching TRBD1 (6 bases). This CDR3 spans 13 amino acids. Trimming took 4 bases from V and 5 from J, leaving 9 bases between them. Germline V gene lookup returns CDR1 SGHNT and CDR2 YENEEA. The CDR3 nucleotides are TGTGCCAGCAGCTCCCGACAGGATCAGCCCCAGCATTTT. Encoded protein: CASSSRQDQPQHF.

The chain combines TRBV27 with TRBJ2-3; 8 bases align to TRBD2. V lost 6 bases and J lost 2; bases outside the gene matches: 13. The germline V gene encodes CDR1 MNHEY and CDR2 SMNVEV (reference sequence). This CDR3 region has 17 residues. The CDR3 here is CASRTFYSGGYTDTQYF. The CDR3 DNA reads as TGTGCCAGCAGGACCTTTTACAGCGGGGGATACACAGATACGCAGTATTTT.

This rearrangement joins TRBV19 to TRBJ2-6; tentative D call: TRBD2 (6 bases). V was pared by 7 bases and J by 3 bases, with 13 bases between. The CDR3 is 15 amino acids. From germline, CDR1 is LNHDA and CDR2 SQIVND (reference sequence). The CDR3, as DNA: TGTGCCAGTACCCCACCGGGGGTTGGGGCCAACGTCCTGACTTTC. Translation gives CASTPPGVGANVLTF.

This clone was picked up one time. The rearrangement joins TRBV4-1 to TRBJ1-1; the D is unclear. The CDR3 runs to 13 residues. CDR1 MGHRA and CDR2 YSYEKL come from the germline V gene. The ends were cut back, 1 base at V and 1 base at J, with 4 bases in the middle. The CDR3 DNA reads TGCGCCAGCAGCCAAGTATCGAACACTGAAGCTTTCTTT. Amino acids: CASSQVSNTEAFF.

This chain links TRBV27 with TRBJ2-1; 7 bases agree with TRBD1. The CDR3 sequence is 15 residues long. V gave up 5 bases and J gave up 2 bases; unmatched junction bases: 6. Germline CDR1 reads MNHEY; CDR2 reads SMNVEV (reference sequence). The CDR3 coding sequence is TGTGCCAGCAGTATAAGGGACAGCACCTACAATGAGCAGTTCTTC. Translated: CASSIRDSTYNEQFF.

This clone was recorded a few times. J is TRBJ2-1 and V is TRBV25-1, with D possibly TRBD1 on 6 matching bases. The CDR3 loop spans 16 amino acids. Trimming cost V 1 base and J 3 bases, with 13 bases left between them. CDR1 MGHDK and CDR2 SYGVNS come from the germline V gene. This CDR3 is CASSESYRDIYNEQFF. CDR3 nucleotide sequence: TGTGCCAGCAGTGAATCTTATAGGGACATCTACAATGAGCAGTTCTTC.

The rearrangement uses TRBV2 and TRBJ2-2; 7 nucleotides agree with TRBD1. V gave up 7 bases and J gave up 1 base; unmatched junction bases: 3. The CDR3 is 14 residues long. CDR1 and CDR2 (germline): SNHLY, FYNNEI. The CDR3 DNA is TGTGCCAGCATCCGGGACAGGAACACCGGGGAGCTGTTTTTT. It specifies CASIRDRNTGELFF.

This clone was seen just once. This sequence joins TRBV19 and TRBJ1-1; a possible D gene is TRBD1 (5 bases). The CDR3 is 16 amino acids. Trimming removed 4 bases from V and 2 bases from J, with 17 bases in between. The germline V gene has CDR1 LNHDA and CDR2 SQIVND (reference sequence). The CDR3 nucleotides read TGTGCCAGTAGTACACCCCCGGGACTGCTAAACACTGAAGCTTTCTTT. It specifies CASSTPPGLLNTEAFF.

The V call is TRBV7-2, the J call TRBJ2-5; tentative D call: TRBD1 (6 bases). The CDR3 contains 14 residues. Trimming took 4 bases from V and 2 from J, leaving 11 bases between them. The germline gives CDR1 SGHTA, CDR2 FQGNSA. CDR3 residues: CASSSTGTQETQYF. The DNA of the CDR3 is TGTGCCAGCAGCTCCACAGGGACACAAGAGACCCAGTACTTC.

This chain links TRBV6-5 with TRBJ2-7, with TRBD1 matching over 7 bases. V dropped 9 bases and J dropped 3; count of bases not matched to a gene: 8. The length of the CDR3 is 13 residues. Germline loops: CDR1 MNHEY, CDR2 SVGAGI. CDR3 amino acids: CASRQGLIYEQYF. In DNA form, the CDR3 reads TGTGCCAGTAGACAGGGTTTGATCTACGAGCAGTACTTC.

The chain couples TRBV4-1 to TRBJ2-7; a weak D match, TRBD1 (5 bases). Trimming stripped 6 bases from V and 3 bases from J, with 12 bases between. This CDR3 region has 13 residues. Germline-derived CDR1 and CDR2 are MGHRA and YSYEKL. CDR3 in amino acids: CASRRTGDYEQYF. CDR3 nucleotide sequence: TGCGCCAGCAGACGAACAGGCGACTACGAGCAGTACTTC.

V and J are TRBV4-1 and TRBJ2-7; 10 bases fit TRBD2. Per the germline V gene, CDR1 is MGHRA and CDR2 is YSYEKL. The CDR3 loop spans 17 amino acids. V shed 2 bases, J shed 0 bases, and the junction held 7 bases outside the gene matches. The CDR3 sequence is CASSQLLRTSGSYEQYF. The CDR3 DNA reads TGCGCCAGCAGCCAACTACTCCGGACTAGCGGCTCCTACGAGCAGTACTTC.